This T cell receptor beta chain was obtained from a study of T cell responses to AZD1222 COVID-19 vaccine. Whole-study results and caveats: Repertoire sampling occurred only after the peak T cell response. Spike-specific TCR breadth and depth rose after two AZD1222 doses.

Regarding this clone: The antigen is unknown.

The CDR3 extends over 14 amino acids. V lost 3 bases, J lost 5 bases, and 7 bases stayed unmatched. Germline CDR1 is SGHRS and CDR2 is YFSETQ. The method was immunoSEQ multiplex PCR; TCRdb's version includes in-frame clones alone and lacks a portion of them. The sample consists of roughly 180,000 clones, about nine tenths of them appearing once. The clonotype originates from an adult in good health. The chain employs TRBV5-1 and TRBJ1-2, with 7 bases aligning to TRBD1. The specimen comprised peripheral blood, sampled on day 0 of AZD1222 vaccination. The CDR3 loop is CASSSLGQEYGYTF. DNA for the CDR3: TGCGCCAGCAGCTCCCTAGGACAGGAATATGGCTACACCTTC.